This T cell receptor beta chain originates from a study of cytomegalovirus exposure and HLA in healthy donors. Study findings and constraints: There were a few CMV-associated chains whose specificity for CMV antigens was confirmed in vitro. Associated with cytomegalovirus, according to the listing, were 150 to 200 TCR beta chains.

Repertoires were generated with immunoSEQ multiplex PCR, while TCRdb's copy carries only in-frame clones and drops some. The profile shows tens of thousands of clones, over 90% of them singletons. The donors were members of the validation cohort, which comprised more than 90 subjects and was separate from the first cohort of 600 to 800 subjects. With V trimmed by 1 base and J by 2 bases, 7 bases remained unmatched. The CDR3 totals 16 residues. CDR1 MDHEN and CDR2 SYDVKM come from the germline V gene. Worth noting for this clone: The antigen is not known.

The receptor was isolated from a woman aged 18-29 years in good health and CMV-seropositive. What was sequenced was PBMCs. The V and J genes are TRBV28 and TRBJ1-2, with 7 bases that match TRBD1. CDR3 nucleotide sequence: TGTGCCAGCAGTTTATACCGAGGGGGCGCGAACTATGGCTACACCTTC. It is translated as CASSLYRGGANYGYTF.